Following are 20 T cell receptor beta chains from one sample sequenced in a study of control samples from healthy donors and cancer patients. Data came from immunoSEQ multiplex PCR; TCRdb stores just in-frame clones and leaves some out. The sample shows about 130,000 clones, around 90% of them seen only once. The specimen sequenced was blood. The receptors were sampled from a man aged 18 to 35 in good health.

The gene calls are TRBV18 and TRBJ2-5, with D perhaps matching TRBD1 (7 bases). Trimming shortened V by 8 bases and J by 2 bases, and 12 bases separated the two germline ends. Germline CDR1 and CDR2: KGHSH and LQKENI. The CDR3 is 13 amino acids. The DNA for the CDR3 is TGTGCCAGCGATCAGGGGGGACAAGAGACCCAGTACTTC. This sequence encodes CASDQGGQETQYF. The whole variable domain, remainder taken from reference TRBV18 and TRBJ2-5, is NAGVMQNPRHLVRRRGQEARLRCSPMKGHSHVYWYRQLPEEGLKFMVYLQKENIIDESGMPKERFSAEFPKEGPSILRIQQVVRGDSAAYFCASDQGGQETQYFGPGTRLLVL.

The chain combines TRBV6-1 with TRBJ2-5, with a tentative D call TRBD2 (7 bases). This CDR3 is built from 14 residues. The V and J ends lost 3 bases and 2 bases respectively, with 10 bases between them. CDR1 is MNHNS and CDR2 is SASEGT in the germline V gene. The CDR3 DNA sequence: TGTGCCAGCAGTGAGGCGGGGGCTCAAGAGACCCAGTACTTC. It specifies CASSEAGAQETQYF.

The J gene is TRBJ1-2, the V gene TRBV6-5; the D is unclear. V lost 6 bases, J lost 6 bases, and 17 bases lay in between. Germline values: CDR1 MNHEY, CDR2 SVGAGI. The CDR3 covers 14 residues. Here the CDR3 reads CASRYGRTQHGYTF. The CDR3 DNA reads TGTGCCAGCAGGTACGGCCGGACCCAGCATGGCTACACCTTC.

This chain uses TRBV5-1 with TRBJ1-1, with 7 bases fitting TRBD1. CDR1 is SGHRS and CDR2 is YFSETQ in the germline V gene. The junction had 7 bases not matched to a gene; V was cut back by 4 bases and J by 1 base. This CDR3 comprises 15 residues. The CDR3 nucleotides are TGCGCCAGCAGCCGTGACAGGGCGGAGAACACTGAAGCTTTCTTT. Its protein is CASSRDRAENTEAFF.

V is TRBV19 and J is TRBJ2-3, with 14 bases that match TRBD2. The CDR3 has 16 residues. Looked up from germline, CDR1 is LNHDA and CDR2 is SQIVND (reference sequence). J lost 7 bases, V lost 6 bases, and 9 bases had no gene match. As DNA, the CDR3 is TGTGCCAGTAGACCGACTAGCGGGGGGGCCCTCTATACGCAGTATTTT. Translated, it gives CASRPTSGGALYTQYF.

J is TRBJ1-4 and V is TRBV6-2 or TRBV6-3, with 8 positions matching TRBD1. This CDR3 has 12 amino acids. Trimming at V came to 5 bases and at J to 13 bases, leaving 6 bases not matched to a gene. CDR1 and CDR2 (germline): MNHEY, SVGEGT. CDR3 residues: CASSLGQGVLFF. The CDR3 bases are TGTGCCAGCAGTCTTGGACAGGGCGTACTGTTTTTT.

This rearrangement joins TRBV21-1 to TRBJ1-2; the D call in the table, TRBD1, was not verified against the DNA. TRBV21-1 is listed as a pseudogene. This CDR3 is built from 15 residues. CDR3 region: CASSTRTGAVYGYTF. In DNA, the CDR3 is TGTGCCAGCAGCACCAGGACAGGGGCAGTCTATGGCTACACCTTC.

V gene TRBV9 combines with J gene TRBJ2-3; 14 bases line up with TRBD2. Unmatched junction bases numbered 8, after V lost 0 bases and J lost 5 bases. The CDR3 is 18 amino acids. The V gene's germline CDR1 is SGDLS and CDR2 YYNGEE. The CDR3, as DNA: TGTGCCAGCAGCGTAGGGACTAGCGGGGGGCTTGGGAGAGATACGCAGTATTTT. Protein sequence: CASSVGTSGGLGRDTQYF.

The genes are TRBV10-3 and TRBJ2-7; tentatively, D is TRBD1 (5 bases). The CDR3 totals 12 residues. Germline-derived CDR1 and CDR2 are ENHRY and SYGVKD. V was clipped by 6 bases and J by 3 bases, with 9 bases between them. The DNA for the CDR3 is TGTGCCATCAGAAGGGGAAGCTACGAGCAGTACTTC. It translates to CAIRRGSYEQYF.

The chain recombines TRBV30 with TRBJ1-5; weak D call: TRBD1 (5 bases). With 2 bases removed from V and 0 bases from J, the gap between germline ends came to 11 bases. Germline V gene lookup returns CDR1 GTSNPN and CDR2 SVGIG (reference sequence). This CDR3 spans 15 amino acids. This CDR3 reads CAWSLGGVSNQPQHF. The CDR3 DNA reads TGTGCCTGGAGTTTGGGGGGGGTTAGCAATCAGCCCCAGCATTTT.

This chain joins TRBV7-9 and TRBJ1-5; D remains ambiguous. This CDR3 has 15 residues. Trimming left V 1 base short and J 7 bases short, with 14 bases between. CDR1 is SEHNR, CDR2 FQNEAQ, per germline (reference sequence). The CDR3 nucleotides are TGTGCCAGCAGCTTAGGCAGCGGGAGAGGGCAGCCCCAGCATTTT. Translated: CASSLGSGRGQPQHF.

The rearrangement uses TRBV9 and TRBJ1-3, with D possibly matching TRBD1 (6 bases). Germline V gene data show CDR1 as SGDLS and CDR2 as YYNGEE. V was cut by 3 bases and J by 0 bases, with 16 bases left in between. There are 17 residues in the CDR3. This CDR3 is CASSAGAGSYSGNTIYF. DNA of the CDR3: TGTGCCAGCAGCGCGGGGGCAGGCTCCTACTCTGGAAACACCATATATTTT.

The rearrangement uses TRBV5-4 and TRBJ1-1, with D perhaps TRBD1 (5 bases). This CDR3 spans 14 amino acids. The V gene's germline CDR1 is SGHNT and CDR2 YYREEE (reference sequence). The germline V and J ends were trimmed by 4 bases and 4 bases, with 14 bases remaining between them. CDR3 region: CASSGSQGLTEAFF. CDR3 nucleotide sequence: TGTGCCAGCAGCGGCAGCCAGGGCCTCACTGAAGCTTTCTTT. The whole variable domain, filled in from reference TRBV5-4 and TRBJ1-1, reads ETGVTQSPTHLIKTRGQQVTLRCSSQSGHNTVSWYQQALGQGPQFIFQYYREEENGRGNFPPRFSGLQFPNYSSELNVNALELDDSALYLCASSGSQGLTEAFFGQGTRLTVV.

This chain uses TRBV5-1 with TRBJ1-4; 9 bases map to TRBD1. The CDR3 contains 18 residues. V was pared by 4 bases and J by 4 bases, with 14 bases of the junction left unmatched. Germline assignment: CDR1 SGHRS and CDR2 YFSETQ. The CDR3 is CASSLDEGQGGNNEKLFF. CDR3 in DNA: TGCGCCAGCAGCCTGGACGAGGGACAGGGCGGGAATAATGAAAAACTGTTTTTT.

In this sample, this clone turned up once. The V call is TRBV24-1, the J call TRBJ1-5; the match to TRBD1 covers 7 bases. CDR1 is KGHDR and CDR2 is SFDVKD in the germline V gene. V was clipped by 4 bases and J by 8 bases; unmatched bases: 10. The CDR3 runs to 15 residues. CDR3 sequence (DNA): TGTGCCACCAGTGAAATACAGGGGAGGATAGAGCCCCAGCATTTT. Translating gives CATSEIQGRIEPQHF.

V gene TRBV11-3 combines with J gene TRBJ2-2; 8 bases are shared with TRBD2. The V gene's germline CDR1 is SGHNT and CDR2 YENEEA. With V trimmed by 5 bases and J by 3 bases, 8 bases remained unmatched. The CDR3 extends over 16 amino acids. The CDR3 coding sequence is TGTGCCAGCAGCATCGGGGGGGCGGTGGACACCGGGGAGCTGTTTTTT. The encoded protein is CASSIGGAVDTGELFF.

The chain uses TRBV11-2 and TRBJ2-1, with 8 nucleotides matching TRBD2. Per the germline V gene, CDR1 is SGHAT and CDR2 is FQNNGV. V shed 4 bases and J 4 bases; nucleotides not matched to a gene: 6. The CDR3 loop spans 15 amino acids. The CDR3 here is CASSSRIAGYNEQFF. CDR3 DNA sequence: TGTGCCAGCAGCTCCCGGATAGCGGGGTACAATGAGCAGTTCTTC.

V gene TRBV6-1 combines with J gene TRBJ1-5; the D is unclear. The ends were cut back, 1 base at V and 7 bases at J, with 11 bases in the middle. Germline loops: CDR1 MNHNS, CDR2 SASEGT. This CDR3 is built from 14 residues. CDR3 nucleotides: TGTGCCAGCAGTGAAGGGCGAGGGAGGCAGCCCCAGCATTTT. It codes for CASSEGRGRQPQHF.

In this sample, this clone turned up a few times. This chain uses TRBV18 with TRBJ2-2, with TRBD2 matching over 9 bases. The ends lost 1 base at V and 2 bases at J; junction bases unmatched: 2. The CDR3 sequence is 16 residues long. CDR1 and CDR2 (germline): KGHSH, LQKENI. CDR3 sequence reads: CASSPQRGVNTGELFF. Here the CDR3 DNA reads TGTGCCAGCTCACCACAGCGGGGGGTCAACACCGGGGAGCTGTTTTTT.

On this clone itself: The sample carries other DNA sequences with the same CDR3. The rearrangement uses TRBV20-1 and TRBJ2-7, with D uncertain. V lost 1 base, J lost 1 base, and 2 bases lay in between. The CDR3 covers 11 residues. The germline V gene encodes CDR1 DFQATT and CDR2 SNEGSKA (reference sequence). The CDR3: CSARGSYEQYF. CDR3 in DNA: TGCAGTGCTAGAGGATCCTACGAGCAGTACTTC.